The 29 T cell receptor beta chains listed next were all sequenced from one sample in a study of metastatic and nonmetastatic thyroid tumors. TCRdb re-called the PCR reads with MiXCR. The table has around 30,000 clones, under 15% seen once. Nobody among the patients had been given any treatment before thyroid surgery. Sequencing input: blood. These TCRs come from a female donor with papillary thyroid cancer or a benign thyroid nodule (not recorded which). Some clones in this sample may be carry-over from other donors' samples.

By proportion, this clone is medium-sized (0.01 to 0.1%). The V and J genes are TRBV11-1 and TRBJ2-1; D possibly matches TRBD1 or TRBD2 (6 bases each). The CDR3 length is 14 residues. Germline CDR1 reads SGHAT; CDR2 reads FQDESV (reference sequence). Between the trimmed V and J ends, which lost 3 bases and 8 bases, there was a span of 14 bases. In DNA, the CDR3 is TGTGCCAGCAGCTTTTGGGGGGCGCGGGATGAGCAGTTCTTC. This translates into CASSFWGARDEQFF. Full variable domain (rest looked up from reference TRBV11-1 and TRBJ2-1): EAEVAQSPRYKITEKSQAVAFWCDPISGHATLYWYRQILGQGPELLVQFQDESVVDDSQLPKDRFSAERLKGVDSTLKIQPAELGDSAMYLCASSFWGARDEQFFGPGTRLTVL.

This clone was seen ten or more times. The rearrangement uses TRBV12-3 or TRBV12-4 and TRBJ1-1; D is uncertain. The ends were cut back, 3 bases at V and 1 base at J, with 6 bases in the middle. The CDR3 is 13 residues long. Here the CDR3 DNA reads TGTGCCAGCAGTTTTCAGTCGAACACTGAAGCTTTCTTT. Its protein is CASSFQSNTEAFF.

This clone was observed many times. Written as DNA, the CDR3 is TGTGCCAGCAGAACTAGCGGGGATGACAATGAGCAGTTCTTC. Its protein product is CASRTSGDDNEQFF. The chain carries TRBV5-6 and TRBJ2-1; 10 positions match TRBD2. The CDR3 loop spans 14 amino acids. The germline V gene encodes CDR1 SGHDT and CDR2 YYEEEE. V was clipped by 5 bases and J by 5 bases; unmatched bases: 4.

Points on this clone: One junction end disagrees with the germline gene, perhaps due to a read error. V usage is TRBV12-3 or TRBV12-4 and J usage is TRBJ2-3; possible D gene TRBD2, 6 bases. This CDR3 spans 19 amino acids. The CDR3 DNA follows: TGTGCCAGCAGTTTAAGGCCCCCCTTAGCTGGAGGGCTCGCAGATACGCGGTATTTT. Translation: CASSLRPPLAGGLADTRYF.

This clone was seen ten or more times. J is TRBJ1-1 and V is TRBV7-9; TRBD1 matches at 7 bases. The CDR3 contains 13 residues. Germline CDR1 SEHNR, CDR2 FQNEAQ (reference sequence). Losses at the gene ends were 7 bases for V and 3 bases for J; bases not matched to a gene: 5. CDR3 protein: CASILTGDTEAFF. CDR3 nucleotide sequence: TGTGCCAGCATATTAACAGGGGACACTGAAGCTTTCTTT.

This clone was detected ten times or more. V and J are TRBV18 and TRBJ2-1; TRBD2 agrees at 9 bases. CDR1 KGHSH and CDR2 LQKENI come from the germline V gene. The CDR3 sequence is 14 residues long. The V and J ends lost 6 bases and 4 bases, in that order; junction bases with no gene match: 4. The CDR3 nucleotides are TGTGCCAGCTCGCCTAGCGGGGCATACAATGAGCAGTTCTTC. Protein product: CASSPSGAYNEQFF. The full variable domain, its missing parts supplied by reference TRBV18 and TRBJ2-1, is NAGVMQNPRHLVRRRGQEARLRCSPMKGHSHVYWYRQLPEEGLKFMVYLQKENIIDESGMPKERFSAEFPKEGPSILRIQQVVRGDSAAYFCASSPSGAYNEQFFGPGTRLTVL.

Many counts were recorded for this clone. This chain uses TRBV12-3 or TRBV12-4 with TRBJ1-1; 7 positions match TRBD1. This CDR3 contains 13 residues. The V and J ends lost 6 bases and 5 bases, in that order; junction bases with no gene match: 6. CDR3 loop: CASRPGGGTEAFF. CDR3 nucleotides: TGTGCCAGCAGACCAGGGGGAGGGACTGAAGCTTTCTTT.

This clone occurred many times. This chain uses TRBV24-1 with TRBJ1-2; D ambiguous. Trimming removed 0 bases at V and 2 bases at J, with 3 bases between. Germline V CDR1 and CDR2: KGHDR, SFDVKD. The CDR3 extends over 13 amino acids. The CDR3, as DNA: TGTGCCACCAGTGATTTGCACAACTATGGCTACACCTTC. Amino acid sequence: CATSDLHNYGYTF.

The chain carries TRBV6-1 and TRBJ2-3; 7 bases line up with TRBD2. This CDR3 is 14 amino acids long. J gave up 8 bases and V 6 bases, and 11 bases lay outside the gene matches. Germline V gene lookup returns CDR1 MNHNS and CDR2 SASEGT. The DNA of the CDR3 is TGTGCCAGCAGCCTTAGAGGGAGGGTTGGTACGCAGTATTTT. Protein product: CASSLRGRVGTQYF.

The table lists this clone with many counts. This sample also contains other DNA sequences that code for the same CDR3. J is TRBJ1-3 and V is TRBV9; TRBD1 matches at 8 bases. The J segment lost 4 bases and the V segment lost 4 bases, leaving 4 bases of the junction unmatched. CDR1 and CDR2 from the germline V gene are SGDLS and YYNGEE. The CDR3 is 14 amino acids. CDR3 DNA sequence: TGTGCCAGCAGCCCAGGGACAGGAGGAAACACCATATATTTT. Its protein product is CASSPGTGGNTIYF.

At least ten counts were recorded for this clone. V is TRBV12-3 or TRBV12-4 and J is TRBJ1-2, with D possibly TRBD1 on 5 matching bases. Deletions cut 6 bases from V and 7 bases from J, with 15 bases between. The CDR3 runs to 13 residues. The CDR3 DNA sequence: TGTGCCAGCAGAATGGGGGGGGAAGCTGGCTACACCTTC. Its translation is CASRMGGEAGYTF.

This clone was picked up many times. Written as DNA, the CDR3 is TGTGCCAGCAGCCAAGGGACTAGCGGGAGCGTGGGGCAAGAGACCCAGTACTTC. It specifies CASSQGTSGSVGQETQYF. V is TRBV4-2 and J is TRBJ2-5; 13 positions agree with TRBD2. V gave up 1 base and J gave up 2 bases; unmatched junction bases: 7. Germline V lookup: CDR1 LGHNA, CDR2 YNFKEQ. This CDR3 comprises 18 residues.

This clone was seen repeatedly, ten times or more. The J gene is TRBJ1-1, the V gene TRBV6-1; D is ambiguous. The CDR3 loop spans 14 amino acids. With 5 bases removed from V and 2 bases from J, the gap between germline ends came to 12 bases. Germline V gene sequence: CDR1 MNHNS, CDR2 SASEGT. CDR3 sequence (DNA): TGTGCCAGCAGTTCCCCAGACCGAAACACTGAAGCTTTCTTT. As protein: CASSSPDRNTEAFF.

At least ten counts were recorded for this clone. The V call is TRBV7-3, the J call TRBJ2-3; TRBD2 matches 8 bases. The germline V gene has CDR1 SGHTA and CDR2 FQGTGA. CDR3 length: 15 residues. Losses at the gene ends were 5 bases for V and 2 bases for J; bases not matched to a gene: 6. CDR3 amino acids: CASSPLAAFTDTQYF. The DNA for the CDR3 is TGTGCCAGCAGCCCACTAGCGGCTTTCACAGATACGCAGTATTTT.

This clone showed up many times. CDR3 nucleotides: TGTGCCAGCAGCTTAGGGAGGGTCCGAGGCGAGCAGTACTTC. Protein: CASSLGRVRGEQYF. This chain joins TRBV7-2 and TRBJ2-7; perhaps TRBD2 as D (6 bases). The CDR3 contains 14 residues. Germline loops: CDR1 SGHTA, CDR2 FQGNSA. V lost 1 base to trimming and J lost 6 bases, with 13 bases between them.

This clone showed up many times. J is TRBJ2-1 and V is TRBV4-2; TRBD1 matches 8 bases. Trimming at V came to 3 bases and at J to 0 bases, leaving 7 bases not matched to a gene. Germline CDR1 and CDR2: LGHNA and YNFKEQ. The CDR3 is 17 residues long. The CDR3 DNA reads TGTGCCAGCAGCCACGCGACAGGGACAGGCTCCTACAATGAGCAGTTCTTC. This encodes CASSHATGTGSYNEQFF.

The chain recombines TRBV6-1 with TRBJ1-2, with a possible D match to TRBD1 (6 bases). The CDR3 is 16 residues long. Trimming took 11 bases from V and 0 from J, leaving 22 bases between them. Germline V gives CDR1 MNHNS, CDR2 SASEGT. CDR3 in DNA: TGTGCCCCCAGGGGCAGGGCCTTTGGGGCTAACTATGGCTACACCTTC. Translating gives CAPRGRAFGANYGYTF.

This clone was detected ten times or more. This chain joins TRBV6-1 and TRBJ2-5; TRBD1 matches at 8 bases. The V gene end was trimmed by 4 bases and the J gene end by 4 bases; junction bases not matched to a gene: 5. Germline-derived CDR1 and CDR2 are MNHNS and SASEGT. The CDR3 consists of 14 residues. CDR3 nucleotides: TGTGCCAGCAGTGTCGGACAGGGCGGAGAGACCCAGTACTTC. Protein sequence: CASSVGQGGETQYF.

This clone appeared many times. The DNA for the CDR3 is TGTGCCAGCAGTCATCGACTGACTGGGGGGAGGGCCCAAGAGACCCAGTACTTC. Amino acids: CASSHRLTGGRAQETQYF. The chain combines TRBV6-5 with TRBJ2-5, with 7 bases lining up with TRBD2. Germline CDR1 is MNHEY and CDR2 is SVGAGI. V shed 5 bases, J shed 1 base, and the junction held 16 bases outside the gene matches. The length of the CDR3 is 18 residues.

This clone is classed as medium-sized. The chain uses TRBV6-1 and TRBJ1-1; 10 positions match TRBD1. Germline CDR1 reads MNHNS; CDR2 reads SASEGT. The CDR3 extends over 16 amino acids. With V trimmed by 8 bases and J by 1 base, 10 bases remained unmatched. The CDR3 DNA follows: TGTGCCAGCCTTCCGGGACAGGGGATTAGGAACACTGAAGCTTTCTTT. Translated: CASLPGQGIRNTEAFF.

This clone was seen repeatedly, ten times or more. The V call is TRBV27, the J call TRBJ2-4; 9 nucleotides match TRBD1. This CDR3 spans 13 amino acids. Trimming took 6 bases from V and 6 from J; bases not matched to a gene: 3. Germline CDR1 MNHEY, CDR2 SMNVEV (reference sequence). CDR3 loop: CASSQGQGNIQYF. CDR3 sequence (DNA): TGTGCCAGCAGCCAGGGACAGGGAAACATTCAGTACTTC.

At least ten counts were recorded for this clone. The CDR3 sequence is CARGTSVFYEQYF. The CDR3 nucleotides read TGTGCCAGAGGGACTAGCGTATTCTACGAGCAGTACTTC. The chain is built from TRBV19 and TRBJ2-7; TRBD2 aligns across 10 bases. This CDR3 has 13 residues. The V segment lost 9 bases and the J segment 3 bases; nucleotides outside the gene matches: 5. CDR1 is LNHDA, CDR2 SQIVND, per germline (reference sequence).

The rearrangement uses TRBV20-1 and TRBJ2-3, with no clear D. This CDR3 is 12 amino acids long. Looked up from germline, CDR1 is DFQATT and CDR2 is SNEGSKA (reference sequence). Trimming removed 3 bases at V and 0 bases at J, with 4 bases between. In DNA form, the CDR3 reads TGCAGTGCTAGCGGGAGCACAGATACGCAGTATTTT. Residues: CSASGSTDTQYF.

This clone was counted a few times. The germline gene is not matched at one end of the junction; a read error may be the cause. The rearrangement joins TRBV6-1 to TRBJ1-6; 8 nucleotides align to TRBD1. The CDR3 length is 15 residues. In germline, CDR1 is MNHNS, CDR2 SASEGT. The CDR3 loop reads CASRLNRGGDSPPHF. As DNA, the CDR3 is TGTGCCAGCAGACTAAACAGGGGGGGAGATTCACCCCCCCACTTT.

V and J are TRBV6-1 and TRBJ2-7, with 7 nucleotides matching TRBD1. V lost 4 bases to trimming and J lost 6 bases; unmatched junction nucleotides: 12. Germline V gene sequence: CDR1 MNHNS, CDR2 SASEGT. The CDR3 loop spans 15 amino acids. This CDR3 reads CASSGRQGAALEQYF. The CDR3 nucleotides are TGTGCCAGCAGTGGAAGACAGGGTGCGGCCCTCGAGCAGTACTTC.

Many counts were recorded for this clone. This may be a read error, as it is one base from a much larger clone. V is TRBV19 and J is TRBJ2-1, with D perhaps TRBD2 (6 bases). Germline-derived CDR1 and CDR2 are LNHDA and SQIVND (reference sequence). The CDR3 covers 15 residues. Trimming stripped 4 bases from V and 6 bases from J, with 16 bases between. The CDR3 sequence is CASSTDRARGNEQFF. The CDR3 nucleotides read TGTGCCAGTAGTACGGACCGCGCGCGGGGCAATGAGCAGTTCTTC.

This clone is classed as medium-sized (0.01 to 0.1%). This chain connects TRBV6-5 to TRBJ2-7; tentative D call: TRBD1 (5 bases). Trimming left V 2 bases short and J 1 base short, with 12 bases between. Per the germline V gene, CDR1 is MNHEY and CDR2 is SVGAGI. CDR3 length: 15 amino acids. The DNA for the CDR3 is TGTGCCAGCAGTTACAAGGGGCCAATTTCCTACGAGCAGTACTTC. This translates into CASSYKGPISYEQYF.

Ten or more counts support this clone. V usage is TRBV24-1 and J usage is TRBJ2-5, with 7 nucleotides matching TRBD2. Germline assignment: CDR1 KGHDR and CDR2 SFDVKD. The junction had 7 bases not matched to a gene; V was cut back by 4 bases and J by 0 bases. The CDR3 contains 16 residues. The CDR3 coding sequence is TGTGCCACCAGTGAGTTGACTAGCCGGTACCAAGAGACCCAGTACTTC. Translated, it gives CATSELTSRYQETQYF.

Note on this clone: This clone may be a read error of a much larger clone one base away. This chain connects TRBV12-3 or TRBV12-4 to TRBJ2-3, with D possibly matching TRBD2 (5 bases). The CDR3 runs 10 residues. CDR3 in DNA: TGTTCCAGCCGAGGGTATACGCAGTATTTT. It encodes CSSRGYTQYF.